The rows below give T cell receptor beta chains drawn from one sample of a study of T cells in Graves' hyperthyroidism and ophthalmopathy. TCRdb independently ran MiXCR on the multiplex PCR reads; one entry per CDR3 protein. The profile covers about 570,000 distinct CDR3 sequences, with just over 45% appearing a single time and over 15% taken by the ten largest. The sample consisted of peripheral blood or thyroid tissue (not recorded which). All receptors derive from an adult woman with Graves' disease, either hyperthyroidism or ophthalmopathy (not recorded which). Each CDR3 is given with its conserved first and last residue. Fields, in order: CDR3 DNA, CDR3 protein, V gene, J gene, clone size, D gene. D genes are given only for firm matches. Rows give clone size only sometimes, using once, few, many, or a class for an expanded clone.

DNA: TGTGCCAGCAGCTACCGGACAGGTCGCTCCTACGAGCAGTACTTC
CDR3: CASSYRTGRSYEQYF
V: TRBV5-4
J: TRBJ2-7
size: many
D: TRBD1

DNA: TGCAGTGCTAAGCTGGGACAGGGTATAATCAAGCCCCAGCATTTT
CDR3: CSAKLGQGIIKPQHF
V: TRBV20-1
J: TRBJ1-5
size: -
D: TRBD1

DNA: TGTGCCAGTAGCAACAGGGGTGCAATCTACGAGCAGTACTTC
CDR3: CASSNRGAIYEQYF
V: TRBV19
J: TRBJ2-7
size: -
D: TRBD1

DNA: TGTGCCAGCAGGGAGGGGCTCTATGGCTACACCTTC
CDR3: CASREGLYGYTF
V: TRBV6-5
J: TRBJ1-2
size: many
D: -

DNA: TGTGCCAGCACAGGAGGGAATAGCAATCAGCCCCAGCATTTT
CDR3: CASTGGNSNQPQHF
V: TRBV2
J: TRBJ1-5
size: -
D: -

DNA: TGTGCCAGCAGTGAGGAAAATGAGCAGTTCTTC
CDR3: CASSEENEQFF
V: TRBV2
J: TRBJ2-1
size: few
D: -

DNA: TGTGCCAGCAGCGCGACTAGCGGGGTGGAGACCCAGTACTTC
CDR3: CASSATSGVETQYF
V: TRBV9
J: TRBJ2-5
size: -
D: TRBD2

DNA: TGTGCCAGCGCGAAGGGGAGGGGAGCCGAAGCTTTCTTT
CDR3: CASAKGRGAEAFF
V: TRBV12-3/TRBV12-4
J: TRBJ1-1
size: many
D: -

DNA: TGTGCCAGCAGTGACAAGATGGGAACCAATCAGCCCCAGCATTTT
CDR3: CASSDKMGTNQPQHF
V: TRBV6-1
J: TRBJ1-5
size: many
D: -

DNA: TGTGCCTGGAGTAACACTGCGGAGCAGCCCCAGCATTTT
CDR3: CAWSNTAEQPQHF
V: TRBV30
J: TRBJ1-5
size: -
D: -

DNA: TGCAGTGCTAGGCGTACCGGGGGCTCCGAGCAGTACTTC
CDR3: CSARRTGGSEQYF
V: TRBV20-1
J: TRBJ2-7
size: -
D: -

DNA: TGTGCCAGCCACTCCCCGGGACAGGGGGCTGGCTACACCTTC
CDR3: CASHSPGQGAGYTF
V: TRBV6-5
J: TRBJ1-2
size: many
D: TRBD1

DNA: TGTGCCAGCAGCCCGGACGGGTATAGCAATCAGCCCCAGCATTTT
CDR3: CASSPDGYSNQPQHF
V: TRBV7-9
J: TRBJ1-5
size: many
D: -

DNA: TGTGCCAGCAGCCAGGCAGCGAACACCGGGGAGCTGTTTTTT
CDR3: CASSQAANTGELFF
V: TRBV7-2
J: TRBJ2-2
size: -
D: -

DNA: TGCGCCAGCAGCCTACTCAGAAACTCTGGGGCCAACGTCCTGACTTTC
CDR3: CASSLLRNSGANVLTF
V: TRBV4-1
J: TRBJ2-6
size: many
D: -

DNA: TGTGCCAGCAGTACAGGGGTACAAAACATTCAGTACTTC
CDR3: CASSTGVQNIQYF
V: TRBV11-2
J: TRBJ2-4
size: -
D: TRBD1

DNA: TGTGCCAGCAACCAGGGACAGGCACAAGAGACCCAGTACTTC
CDR3: CASNQGQAQETQYF
V: TRBV7-6
J: TRBJ2-5
size: -
D: TRBD1

DNA: TGTGCCACCAGTGGACCTAGCGGGAGCTTAGCCGGGGAGCTGTTTTTT
CDR3: CATSGPSGSLAGELFF
V: TRBV24-1
J: TRBJ2-2
size: many
D: TRBD2

DNA: TGTGCCAGCAGCCCCCCTAGCGGGAGTGTTAGGAAGACCCAGTACTTC
CDR3: CASSPPSGSVRKTQYF
V: TRBV7-2
J: TRBJ2-5
size: many
D: TRBD2

DNA: TGTGCCAGCAGCCAGCGGACAGGGTATTGGAATGAGCAGTTCTTC
CDR3: CASSQRTGYWNEQFF
V: TRBV7-2
J: TRBJ2-1
size: once
D: TRBD1

DNA: TGTGCCAGCAGCCGCAAGCGGCAAGGTGGTGAAAAACTGTTTTTT
CDR3: CASSRKRQGGEKLFF
V: TRBV7-9
J: TRBJ1-4
size: -
D: -

DNA: TGTGCCAGCAGCTCCCGACTGGTTCTTCAGCAGTACTTC
CDR3: CASSSRLVLQQYF
V: TRBV11-2
J: TRBJ2-7
size: many
D: -

DNA: TGTGCCAGCAGCTTAGTACCCGCCAAACAGGGCCCGACGAACTCTGGGGCCAACGTCCTGACTTTC
CDR3: CASSLVPAKQGPTNSGANVLTF
V: TRBV7-9
J: TRBJ2-6
size: few
D: -

DNA: TGTGCCAGTAGGTTGAACGGGGCCAACGTCCTGACTTTC
CDR3: CASRLNGANVLTF
V: TRBV19
J: TRBJ2-6
size: many
D: -

DNA: TGTGCCAGTAACCTGGGCGGGGAGCAGTACTTC
CDR3: CASNLGGEQYF
V: TRBV28
J: TRBJ2-7
size: -
D: -

DNA: TGTGCCAGCAGCTTAGGTATATTCTCGGCTTTCTTT
CDR3: CASSLGIFSAFF
V: TRBV13
J: TRBJ1-1
size: many
D: -

DNA: TGTGCCAGCAGCTTACAGACTGACTATGGCTACACCTTC
CDR3: CASSLQTDYGYTF
V: TRBV7-8
J: TRBJ1-2
size: few
D: -

DNA: TGTGCCAGCAGCTCCCTCGGGACTAGCGGGAGATCAGATACGCAGTATTTT
CDR3: CASSSLGTSGRSDTQYF
V: TRBV7-9
J: TRBJ2-3
size: -
D: TRBD2

DNA: TGCGCCAGCAGCCAGGCCGACAGGGGGCTGAGCGAGCAGTACTTC
CDR3: CASSQADRGLSEQYF
V: TRBV4-1
J: TRBJ2-7
size: once
D: TRBD1

DNA: TGTGCCAGCAGCCAAGTGAAGGCGACAGGGAGGACCGGGGAGCTGTTTTTT
CDR3: CASSQVKATGRTGELFF
V: TRBV14
J: TRBJ2-2
size: many
D: -

DNA: TGCAGTGCTAGGTCTCGGGGCTACACCTTC
CDR3: CSARSRGYTF
V: TRBV20-1
J: TRBJ1-2
size: few
D: -

DNA: TGCAGTGCTCCGGACAGCACCATGAACACTGAAGCTTTCTTT
CDR3: CSAPDSTMNTEAFF
V: TRBV20-1
J: TRBJ1-1
size: -
D: -

DNA: TGTGCCAGCAGTGCTCCTCGGGACTCGCGCTACGAGCAGTACTTC
CDR3: CASSAPRDSRYEQYF
V: TRBV25-1
J: TRBJ2-7
size: -
D: -